This T cell receptor (beta chain) was captured by sequencing in a study of cytomegalovirus exposure and HLA in healthy donors. Study observations and caveats: After further analysis at a later stage, around 17,000 TCR beta sequences were associated with HLA alleles at 0.05 false discovery rate. Exclusion applied to some V segments, including TRBV6-2 and TRBV6-3, as they were indistinguishable. Whilst most TCR sequences proved rare, a subset of public TCRs occurred across many donors.

In the PCR, 60 Vbeta and 13 Jbeta primers were used. Measured with immunoSEQ multiplex PCR; TCRdb has only the in-frame clones, and not every one. This sample has over 150,000 clones, with roughly 77% found just once. Comments on this clone: The target antigen is unknown.

Germline V gene sequence: CDR1 SGDLS, CDR2 YYNGEE. This CDR3 comprises 20 residues. V lost 3 bases and J lost 2; bases outside the gene matches: 15. This sequence was found in a man under 40 in good health and CMV-seropositive. Sequences were obtained from PBMCs. The chain carries TRBV9 and TRBJ1-3; TRBD1 matches at 12 bases. The chain's CDR3 is CASSAAPGQGANYAGNTIYF. CDR3 nucleotide sequence: TGTGCCAGCAGCGCCGCCCCGGGACAGGGGGCGAATTACGCTGGAAACACCATATATTTT.